Described below is a single T cell receptor beta chain sequence and its context. The sample is drawn from a study of cytomegalovirus exposure and HLA in healthy donors. PCR amplification relied on 60 Vbeta primers (plus 13 Jbeta primers). Produced via immunoSEQ multiplex PCR; TCRdb's table is partial and in-frame only. This listing includes approximately 130,000 clones. The germline gives CDR1 SNHLY, CDR2 FYNNEI. The CDR3 is 15 residues long. The trim removed 5 bases at V and 2 bases at J, leaving 3 bases unmatched. This sequence originates from an older woman in good health and CMV-seronegative. This rearrangement joins TRBV2 to TRBJ1-5, with 10 bases fitting TRBD1. Sequencing used PBMCs. CDR3 sequence: CASSTGTGGNQPQHF. The CDR3 DNA follows: TGTGCCAGCAGTACCGGGACAGGGGGCAATCAGCCCCAGCATTTT.